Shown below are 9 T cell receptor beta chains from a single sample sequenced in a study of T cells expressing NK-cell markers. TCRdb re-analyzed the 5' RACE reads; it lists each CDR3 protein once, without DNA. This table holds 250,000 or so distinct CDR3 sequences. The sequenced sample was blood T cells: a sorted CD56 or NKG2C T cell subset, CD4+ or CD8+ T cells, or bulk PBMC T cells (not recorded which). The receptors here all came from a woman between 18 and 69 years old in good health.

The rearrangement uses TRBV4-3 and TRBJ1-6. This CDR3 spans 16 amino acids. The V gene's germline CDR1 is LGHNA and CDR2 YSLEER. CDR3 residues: CASSQDVGRVSSPLHF.

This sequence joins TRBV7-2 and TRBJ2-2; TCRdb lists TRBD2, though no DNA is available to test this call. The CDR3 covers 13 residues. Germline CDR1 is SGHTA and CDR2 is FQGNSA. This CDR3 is CASNGLYTGELFF.

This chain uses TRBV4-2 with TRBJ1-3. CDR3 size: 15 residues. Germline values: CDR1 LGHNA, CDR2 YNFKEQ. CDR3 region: CASSQEGGAQNTIYF.

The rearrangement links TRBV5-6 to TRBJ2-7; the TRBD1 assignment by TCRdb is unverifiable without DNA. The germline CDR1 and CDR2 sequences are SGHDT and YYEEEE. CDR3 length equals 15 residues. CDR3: CASSPGTGGVYEQYF.

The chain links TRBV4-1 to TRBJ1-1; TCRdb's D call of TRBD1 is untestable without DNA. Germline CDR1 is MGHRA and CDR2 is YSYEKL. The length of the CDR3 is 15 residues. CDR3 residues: CASKPRDRANTEAFF.

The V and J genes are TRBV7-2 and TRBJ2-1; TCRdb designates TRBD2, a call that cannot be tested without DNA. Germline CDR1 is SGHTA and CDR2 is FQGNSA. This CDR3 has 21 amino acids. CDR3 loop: CASSFPVRASGRTASYNEQFF. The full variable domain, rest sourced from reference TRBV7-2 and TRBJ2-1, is GAGVSQSPSNKVTEKGKDVELRCDPISGHTALYWYRQSLGQGLEFLIYFQGNSAPDKSGLPSDRFSAERTGGSVSTLTIQRTQQEDSAVYLCASSFPVRASGRTASYNEQFFGPGTRLTVL.

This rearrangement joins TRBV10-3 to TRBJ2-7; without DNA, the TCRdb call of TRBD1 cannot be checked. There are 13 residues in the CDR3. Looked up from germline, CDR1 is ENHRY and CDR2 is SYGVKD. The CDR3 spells CAISDLTGAEQYF.

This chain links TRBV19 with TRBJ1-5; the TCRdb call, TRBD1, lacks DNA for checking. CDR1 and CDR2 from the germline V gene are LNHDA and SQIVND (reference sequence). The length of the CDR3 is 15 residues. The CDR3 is CASRNRGLDNQPQHF. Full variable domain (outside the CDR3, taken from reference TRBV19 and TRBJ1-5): DGGITQSPKYLFRKEGQNVTLSCEQNLNHDAMYWYRQDPGQGLRLIYYSQIVNDFQKGDIAEGYSVSREKKESFPLTVTSAQKNPTAFYLCASRNRGLDNQPQHFGDGTRLSIL.

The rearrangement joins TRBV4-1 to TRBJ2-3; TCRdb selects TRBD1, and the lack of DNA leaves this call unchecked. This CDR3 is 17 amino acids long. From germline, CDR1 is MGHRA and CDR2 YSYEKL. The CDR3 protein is CASSQERADRSTDTQYF.